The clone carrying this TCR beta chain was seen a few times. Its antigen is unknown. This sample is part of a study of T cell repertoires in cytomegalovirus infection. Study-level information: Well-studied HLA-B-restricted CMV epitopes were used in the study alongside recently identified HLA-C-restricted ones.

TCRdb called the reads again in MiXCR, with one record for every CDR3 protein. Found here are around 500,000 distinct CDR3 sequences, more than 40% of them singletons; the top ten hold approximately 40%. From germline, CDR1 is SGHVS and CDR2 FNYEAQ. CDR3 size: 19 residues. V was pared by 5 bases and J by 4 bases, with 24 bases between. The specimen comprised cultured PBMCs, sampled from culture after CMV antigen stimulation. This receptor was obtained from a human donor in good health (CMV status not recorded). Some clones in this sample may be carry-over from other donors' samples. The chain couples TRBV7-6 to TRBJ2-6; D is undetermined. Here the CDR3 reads CASSTVPFGGPGGANVLTF. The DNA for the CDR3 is TGTGCCAGCAGCACAGTGCCCTTCGGCGGTCCGGGCGGGGCCAACGTCCTGACTTTC.